This note documents a single T cell receptor (beta chain) sequence. The antigen is not known. The data were taken from a study of cytomegalovirus exposure and HLA in healthy donors. Whole-study results and caveats: A few V segments could not be told apart, such as TRBV6-2 and TRBV6-3, and were left out. Researchers reportedly found TCR beta sequences accurately predicted most subjects' HLA-A and HLA-B alleles. Overall, under 200 TCR beta chains were annotated as cytomegalovirus-associated.

Trimming took off 3 bases at V and 2 bases at J, with 17 bases between the two ends. Germline CDR1 and CDR2: MNHEY and SMNVEV (reference sequence). This CDR3 contains 17 residues. The donors gave bone marrow, and they were healthy. In the PCR, 60 Vbeta and 13 Jbeta primers were used. Data came from immunoSEQ multiplex PCR; TCRdb stores just in-frame clones and leaves some out. This sample has approximately 170,000 clones, with roughly four fifths found just once. The chain uses TRBV27 and TRBJ2-1, with a tentative D call TRBD2 (5 bases). Material for sequencing was PBMCs. The receptor was isolated from a woman younger than 45 in good health and CMV-seropositive. This chain's CDR3 is CASSFGGSETTYNEQFF. In nucleotides, the CDR3 is TGTGCCAGCAGTTTCGGCGGTAGCGAGACGACCTACAATGAGCAGTTCTTC.